These 15 T cell receptor beta chains were all obtained from the same sample, sequenced in a study of PD-1 blockade in classical Hodgkin lymphoma. The repertoire was sequenced with immunoSEQ multiplex PCR; TCRdb's copy has only in-frame clones and lacks some. The table lists about 12,000 clones, around 85% of them singletons. Brentuximab vedotin exposure varied, and every patient relapsed after autologous stem cell transplantation. Out of thawed PBMCs, magnetic negative selection purified CD4+ T cells. The sequencing used CD4+ T cells from blood, collected at baseline. All receptors derive from a human donor with classical Hodgkin lymphoma.

V is TRBV30 and J is TRBJ2-2; 9 positions agree with TRBD1. Germline-derived CDR1 and CDR2 are GTSNPN and SVGIG (reference sequence). With V trimmed by 4 bases and J by 3 bases, 3 bases remained unmatched. This CDR3 spans 14 amino acids. For the CDR3, the DNA is TGTGCCTGGAACAGGGGGCGCGACACCGGGGAGCTGTTTTTT. It translates to CAWNRGRDTGELFF.

The V and J genes are TRBV11-2 and TRBJ2-1, with TRBD1 matching over 7 bases. The CDR3 is 15 amino acids. The junction had 10 bases not matched to a gene; V was cut back by 5 bases and J by 6 bases. Germline CDR1 reads SGHAT; CDR2 reads FQNNGV. Written as DNA, the CDR3 is TGTGCCAGCAGCATCCGACAGGGAAGCATCAATGAGCAGTTCTTC. It yields the protein CASSIRQGSINEQFF.

This clone appeared once. This chain joins TRBV7-2 and TRBJ2-5; possible D gene TRBD2, 5 bases. Germline lookup yields CDR1 SGHTA and CDR2 FQGNSA. With 5 bases removed from V and 4 bases from J, the gap between germline ends came to 17 bases. This CDR3 has 15 amino acids. The CDR3 nucleotides are TGTGCCAGCAGCCCCTCTCGGGGAAGGTTAGAGACCCAGTACTTC. Its protein is CASSPSRGRLETQYF. The full variable domain, in which reference TRBV7-2 and TRBJ2-5 provide the parts outside the CDR3, is GAGVSQSPSNKVTEKGKDVELRCDPISGHTALYWYRQSLGQGLEFLIYFQGNSAPDKSGLPSDRFSAERTGGSVSTLTIQRTQQEDSAVYLCASSPSRGRLETQYFGPGTRLLVL.

Only one count was recorded for this clone. J is TRBJ2-3 and V is TRBV4-1; D gene ambiguous. Germline assignment: CDR1 MGHRA and CDR2 YSYEKL. Trimming pared 0 bases from V and 6 bases from J, leaving 13 bases between. There are 15 residues in the CDR3. The CDR3 loop is CASSQDGVAADTQYF. The CDR3 DNA follows: TGCGCCAGCAGCCAAGATGGGGTAGCAGCGGATACGCAGTATTTT.

The chain employs TRBV19 and TRBJ1-2, with TRBD1 matching 8 bases. Trimming at V came to 3 bases and at J to 8 bases, leaving 2 bases not matched to a gene. Germline V gene data show CDR1 as LNHDA and CDR2 as SQIVND (reference sequence). The CDR3 extends over 12 amino acids. As DNA, the CDR3 is TGTGCCAGTAGTATCCGGACAGGGGGCTACACCTTC. It codes for CASSIRTGGYTF.

The chain couples TRBV27 to TRBJ1-1; TRBD1 aligns across 10 bases. This CDR3 region has 13 residues. Per the germline V gene, CDR1 is MNHEY and CDR2 is SMNVEV (reference sequence). The V gene end was trimmed by 9 bases and the J gene end by 0 bases; junction bases not matched to a gene: 1. Written as DNA, the CDR3 is TGTGCCAGGGACAGGGGGATGAACACTGAAGCTTTCTTT. Protein product: CARDRGMNTEAFF.

The chain has TRBV10-3 and TRBJ1-3; D is perhaps TRBD1 (5 bases). With 6 bases removed from V and 0 bases from J, the gap between germline ends came to 6 bases. The CDR3 totals 13 residues. Germline V gives CDR1 ENHRY, CDR2 SYGVKD. This CDR3 reads CAIRQDSGNTIYF. In nucleotides, the CDR3 is TGTGCCATCAGACAGGACTCTGGAAACACCATATATTTT.

The V and J genes are TRBV6-5 and TRBJ2-2; D unresolved. Germline V gene data show CDR1 as MNHEY and CDR2 as SVGAGI. The length of the CDR3 is 11 residues. Trimming stripped 7 bases from V and 6 bases from J, with 6 bases between. For the CDR3, the DNA is TGTGCCAGCATTTCGTCCGGGGAGCTGTTTTTT. As protein: CASISSGELFF.

This clone was observed a handful of times. The CDR3 region is CASSRGQNNEKLFF. As DNA, the CDR3 is TGCGCCAGCAGCCGGGGACAGAATAATGAAAAACTGTTTTTT. V usage is TRBV5-1 and J usage is TRBJ1-4; TRBD1 matches 7 bases. CDR3 length: 14 amino acids. Germline V gene data show CDR1 as SGHRS and CDR2 as YFSETQ. V gave up 4 bases and J gave up 4 bases; unmatched junction bases: 4.

The chain employs TRBV5-4 and TRBJ1-5; D is uncertain. The CDR3 is 13 amino acids. Germline loops: CDR1 SGHNT, CDR2 YYREEE (reference sequence). The V end was cut by 4 bases, the J end by 7 bases, with 12 bases between. The CDR3, as DNA: TGTGCCAGCAGCATGGACCATGGCCAGCCCCAGCATTTT. This gives the protein CASSMDHGQPQHF.

This clone has a handful of counts. The sample holds other DNA sequences that translate to the same CDR3. The chain recombines TRBV5-4 with TRBJ1-2; D possibly corresponds to TRBD1 (6 bases). Germline loops: CDR1 SGHNT, CDR2 YYREEE (reference sequence). The CDR3 spans 15 residues. The germline V and J ends were trimmed by 0 bases and 8 bases, with 17 bases remaining between them. The CDR3: CASSLALGGAKGYTF. The CDR3 nucleotides are TGTGCCAGCAGCTTGGCCCTTGGGGGGGCGAAGGGCTACACCTTC.

V usage is TRBV19 and J usage is TRBJ2-4; D possibly uses TRBD1 or TRBD2 (5 bases each). The ends were cut back, 5 bases at V and 7 bases at J, with 9 bases in the middle. Per the germline V gene, CDR1 is LNHDA and CDR2 is SQIVND (reference sequence). This CDR3 is 12 amino acids long. CDR3 DNA sequence: TGTGCCAGTAGTGGGACCGGCAACATTCAGTACTTC. Encoded protein: CASSGTGNIQYF.

Only one count was recorded for this clone. This CDR3 reads CASSQERPVGGETQYF. The CDR3 DNA is TGTGCCAGCAGCCAGGAAAGACCTGTGGGTGGGGAGACCCAGTACTTC. The V and J genes are TRBV5-4 and TRBJ2-5; D remains ambiguous. Per the germline V gene, CDR1 is SGHNT and CDR2 is YYREEE (reference sequence). Trimming removed 4 bases at V and 5 bases at J, with 21 bases between. The CDR3 runs to 16 residues.

V is TRBV19 and J is TRBJ2-5, with TRBD2 identical over 9 bases. The CDR3 runs to 16 residues. Germline CDR1 reads LNHDA; CDR2 reads SQIVND (reference sequence). V was pared by 4 bases and J by 2 bases, with 8 bases of the junction left unmatched. The CDR3 nucleotides read TGTGCCAGTAGTAGATGGCTAGCGGGGTATCAAGAGACCCAGTACTTC. This gives the protein CASSRWLAGYQETQYF.

This clone showed up just a few times. CDR3 protein: CATSKDRDQPQHF. The CDR3 nucleotides read TGTGCCACCAGCAAAGACAGGGATCAGCCCCAGCATTTT. The rearrangement links TRBV15 to TRBJ1-5; 7 nucleotides match TRBD1. The CDR3 contains 13 residues. With V trimmed by 4 bases and J by 5 bases, 2 bases remained unmatched. Germline CDR1 LNHNV, CDR2 YYDKDF (reference sequence).